The entry that follows covers one T cell receptor (beta chain) sequence. The target antigen is unknown. Use of 60 Vbeta and 13 Jbeta primers characterized the PCR. Only in-frame clones appear in the TCRdb table, and some are missing; sequencing was by immunoSEQ multiplex PCR. The data contain about 85,000 clones, 50% to 80% of them singletons. These data are taken from a study of cytomegalovirus exposure and HLA in healthy donors. General observations from the study: Judged likely to be a sequencing artifact was a cluster of highly shared sequence variants. Among TCR sequences, most were rare, though some public TCRs appeared in many donors. Earlier results showed most TCR beta V segments being productive about 87% or about 30% of the time.

The CDR3 has 15 residues. CDR1 is MNHNS and CDR2 is SASEGT in the germline V gene. V shed 1 base, J shed 6 bases, and the junction held 2 bases outside the gene matches. Sequencing used PBMCs. The receptor was isolated from a man aged 25-45 years in good health and CMV-seronegative. The chain couples TRBV6-1 to TRBJ1-5, with 11 bases matching TRBD1. The DNA of the CDR3 is TGTGCCAGCAGTGAAGGGACAGGGGGCCGTCAGCCCCAGCATTTT. Residues: CASSEGTGGRQPQHF.